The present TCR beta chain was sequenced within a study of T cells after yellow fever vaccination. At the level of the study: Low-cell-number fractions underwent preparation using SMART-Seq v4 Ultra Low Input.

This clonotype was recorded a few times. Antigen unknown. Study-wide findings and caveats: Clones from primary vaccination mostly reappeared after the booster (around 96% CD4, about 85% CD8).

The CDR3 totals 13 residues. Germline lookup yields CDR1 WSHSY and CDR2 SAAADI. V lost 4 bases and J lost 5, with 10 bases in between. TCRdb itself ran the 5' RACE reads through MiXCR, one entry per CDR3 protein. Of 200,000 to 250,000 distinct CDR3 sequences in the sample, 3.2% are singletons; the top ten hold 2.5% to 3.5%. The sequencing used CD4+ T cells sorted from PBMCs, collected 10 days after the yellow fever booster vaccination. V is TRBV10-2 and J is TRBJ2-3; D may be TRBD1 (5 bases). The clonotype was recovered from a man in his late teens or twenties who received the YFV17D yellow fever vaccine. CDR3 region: CASSGQGKDTQYF. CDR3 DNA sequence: TGCGCCAGCAGTGGGCAGGGTAAAGATACGCAGTATTTT.